This T cell receptor (beta chain) was recovered during a study of CD8+ T cells in alopecia areata. Study summary: Each day, treated patients took oral tofacitinib twice, at 5 to 10 mg per dose. The study gave tofacitinib for 6 to 18 months, then 6 months off drug. Study-wide results and caveats: Normal skin's resident alphabeta T cells are sequenced alongside lesional scalp T cells.

The table lists this clone with a count of one. Its antigen is not identified. Extracted RNA was reverse transcribed, and the resulting cDNA served as sequencing template. Profiling relied on immunoSEQ multiplex PCR, and the TCRdb table lists in-frame clones only, not all of them. The repertoire consists of about 200,000 clones, with about 60% occurring once and the leading ten covering just over 0.45%. The V and J ends lost 1 base and 0 bases, in that order; junction bases with no gene match: 7. From germline, CDR1 is SEHNR and CDR2 FQNEAQ (reference sequence). There are 18 residues in the CDR3. The sequence was obtained from a human donor with alopecia areata. The specimen comprised CD4+ T cells sorted from blood, sampled at week 0. The chain couples TRBV7-9 to TRBJ2-7; TRBD2 aligns across 12 bases. For the CDR3, the DNA is TGTGCCAGCAGCTTAGTGAGTAAGACTAGCGGGAGCTCCTACGAGCAGTACTTC. This sequence encodes CASSLVSKTSGSSYEQYF.